The clone carrying this T cell receptor (beta chain) has more than one count but fewer than ten. As yet, its antigen is unknown. These data originate in a study of regulatory T cells in long-lasting Graves disease. Study-level results: Persistent disease samples used TRBV28, TRBJ1-2 and TRBJ2-5 preferentially.

V dropped 5 bases and J dropped 1 base, with 18 bases sitting between them. Germline CDR1 is SEHNR and CDR2 is FQNEAQ (reference sequence). The CDR3 runs to 16 residues. The sample's time point: persistent/refractory GD, antithyroid drugs over 5 years with positive TRAb. RNA isolated from PBMCs was used to make the TCR library. TCR beta libraries were built with iRepertoire HTBI primers and Arm-PCR of CDR3 regions. One entry per CDR3 protein results from TCRdb running MiXCR on the multiplex PCR reads. The table shows roughly 450,000 distinct CDR3 sequences, with around a fifth occurring only once. Specimen: peripheral blood mononuclear cells (PBMCs), collected when the disease was refractory, from a patient treated with antithyroid drugs. The chain has TRBV7-9 and TRBJ2-7; tentative D call: TRBD1 (6 bases). This clonotype originated in a female donor with Graves disease. The CDR3 loop reads CASSRPQGQSSYEQYF. CDR3 DNA: TGTGCCAGCAGCCGTCCCCAAGGACAGTCTTCCTACGAGCAGTACTTC.